One and the same sample provided the 17 T cell receptor beta chains below, sequenced in a study of blood T cell repertoires in COVID-19. Data came from immunoSEQ multiplex PCR; TCRdb stores just in-frame clones and leaves some out. The sample gives 300,000 to 400,000 clones, around nine tenths of which show up once; roughly 4% is in the top ten. The sample taken for sequencing was peripheral blood. These receptors all come from a woman aged 50 to 60 with active or convalescent COVID-19.

The gene calls are TRBV6-1 and TRBJ1-1; the D is unclear. The ends were cut back, 3 bases at V and 0 bases at J, with 11 bases in the middle. The CDR3 runs to 15 residues. CDR1 and CDR2 from the germline V gene are MNHNS and SASEGT. CDR3 DNA: TGTGCCAGCAGTGAGTTCGGGGAAATGAACACTGAAGCTTTCTTT. Amino acids: CASSEFGEMNTEAFF.

The chain has TRBV4-2 and TRBJ1-2; 12 nucleotides align to TRBD1. V trimming: 3 bases; J trimming: 7 bases; junction bases outside the gene matches: 6. Germline lookup yields CDR1 LGHNA and CDR2 YNFKEQ. This CDR3 has 15 residues. The CDR3: CASSQDRDRGLGYTF. The DNA for the CDR3 is TGTGCCAGCAGCCAGGACCGGGACAGGGGGCTTGGCTACACCTTC.

This clone was seen a single time. The chain joins TRBV18 to TRBJ1-6; 7 nucleotides match TRBD1. This CDR3 is built from 14 residues. Germline CDR1 and CDR2: KGHSH and LQKENI. Germline trimming cut 5 bases from V and 8 bases from J; bases unmatched to any gene: 6. This CDR3 is CASSATGMDSPLHF. The CDR3, as DNA: TGTGCCAGCTCAGCGACAGGGATGGATTCACCCCTCCACTTT.

The V gene is TRBV5-1, the J gene TRBJ2-6; TRBD1 agrees at 7 bases. This CDR3 spans 17 amino acids. Germline V gene data show CDR1 as SGHRS and CDR2 as YFSETQ. Unmatched junction bases numbered 8, after V lost 4 bases and J lost 1 base. The CDR3 loop reads CASSTGQPGSGANVLTF. In nucleotides, the CDR3 is TGCGCCAGCAGCACGGGACAGCCTGGGTCTGGGGCCAACGTCCTGACTTTC.

In nucleotides, the CDR3 is TGCAGCGTTAAAATAGGGGGCTTTAACACTGAAGCTTTCTTT. Residues: CSVKIGGFNTEAFF. This sequence joins TRBV29-1 and TRBJ1-1, with TRBD1 matching over 7 bases. V was clipped by 5 bases and J by 2 bases; unmatched bases: 8. Germline assignment: CDR1 SQVTM and CDR2 ANQGSEA. There are 14 residues in the CDR3.

The chain couples TRBV11-2 to TRBJ1-1; no clear D gene. The germline V and J ends were trimmed by 1 base and 4 bases, with 10 bases remaining between them. The CDR3 is 14 amino acids. Germline V gene lookup returns CDR1 SGHAT and CDR2 FQNNGV. In DNA, the CDR3 is TGTGCCAGCAGCTTAGTGGGCAGCGGCACTGAAGCTTTCTTT. Its translation is CASSLVGSGTEAFF.

This clone was observed a handful of times. The chain combines TRBV9 with TRBJ2-1; D possibly corresponds to TRBD1 (5 bases). The CDR3 has 19 amino acids. Trimming pared 4 bases from V and 0 bases from J, leaving 23 bases between. Germline V gene data show CDR1 as SGDLS and CDR2 as YYNGEE. DNA for the CDR3: TGTGCCAGCAGCCAGGGCCCCGCCGCCGCAACGGCCTCCTACAATGAGCAGTTCTTC. As protein: CASSQGPAAATASYNEQFF.

The chain links TRBV9 to TRBJ1-2, with 9 bases fitting TRBD1. The CDR3 covers 15 residues. Germline-derived CDR1 and CDR2 are SGDLS and YYNGEE. V was clipped by 3 bases and J by 4 bases; unmatched bases: 7. This chain's CDR3 is CASSADGTGFYGYTF. CDR3 nucleotides: TGTGCCAGCAGCGCGGATGGGACAGGGTTCTATGGCTACACCTTC.

This clone was detected a few times. The chain carries TRBV19 and TRBJ2-1; 14 bases align to TRBD2. Germline CDR1 LNHDA, CDR2 SQIVND (reference sequence). The CDR3 consists of 16 residues. The V and J ends lost 6 bases and 2 bases, in that order; junction bases with no gene match: 3. The CDR3 reads CASRRTSGRTYNEQFF. The CDR3 DNA sequence: TGTGCCAGTAGGCGGACTAGCGGGAGGACCTACAATGAGCAGTTCTTC.

The chain is built from TRBV6-5 and TRBJ2-7, with a weak D call TRBD1 (6 bases). CDR3 length: 15 amino acids. Germline CDR1 and CDR2: MNHEY and SVGAGI. Trimming left V 1 base short and J 0 bases short, with 10 bases between. This CDR3 reads CASSYYGQSSYEQYF. The CDR3 DNA reads as TGTGCCAGCAGTTACTACGGACAGTCCTCCTACGAGCAGTACTTC.

V gene TRBV18 combines with J gene TRBJ1-2; maybe TRBD1 (5 bases). V lost 3 bases and J 3 bases, leaving 14 bases between the germline ends. CDR1 is KGHSH, CDR2 LQKENI, per germline. This CDR3 has 15 amino acids. CDR3 region: CASSPPAGRDYGYTF. The CDR3 bases are TGTGCCAGCTCACCTCCGGCAGGGAGGGACTATGGCTACACCTTC.

The V call is TRBV29-1, the J call TRBJ2-5, with D maybe TRBD1 (5 bases). CDR1 is SQVTM and CDR2 is ANQGSEA in the germline V gene. The V end was cut by 3 bases, the J end by 3 bases, with 14 bases between. The CDR3 has 14 residues. CDR3 nucleotides: TGCAGCGTTGATAGGCAGGGAAAGGAAGAGACCCAGTACTTC. Residues: CSVDRQGKEETQYF.

The chain carries TRBV4-1 and TRBJ2-1, with D tentatively TRBD1 (6 bases). Trimming took 2 bases from V and 8 from J, leaving 7 bases between them. CDR3 length: 12 amino acids. The germline V gene encodes CDR1 MGHRA and CDR2 YSYEKL. The CDR3 is CASSQQGYEQFF. CDR3 nucleotide sequence: TGCGCCAGCAGCCAACAGGGGTATGAGCAGTTCTTC.

The gene calls are TRBV3-1 (or the pseudogene TRBV3-2) and TRBJ1-5; D gene unclear. The V end was cut by 6 bases, the J end by 6 bases, with 12 bases between. The germline CDR1 and CDR2 sequences are LGHDT and YNNKEL (reference sequence). The CDR3 has 13 amino acids. The CDR3 DNA is TGTGCCAGCAGTCAGAGCCGGGGTCAGCCCCAGCATTTT. Translation: CASSQSRGQPQHF.

The chain recombines TRBV29-1 with TRBJ1-1; TRBD1 agrees at 8 bases. Losses at the gene ends were 7 bases for V and 4 bases for J; bases not matched to a gene: 5. In germline, CDR1 is SQVTM, CDR2 ANQGSEA. This CDR3 is built from 12 residues. CDR3 in amino acids: CSGGQGGTEAFF. The CDR3 coding sequence is TGCAGCGGCGGACAGGGAGGCACTGAAGCTTTCTTT.

The count of this clone is one. The V gene is TRBV20-1, the J gene TRBJ1-1; D perhaps matches TRBD1 (5 bases). The CDR3 runs to 10 residues. CDR1 and CDR2 (germline): DFQATT, SNEGSKA (reference sequence). V was shortened by 5 bases and J by 5 bases, with 6 bases between the two germline ends. Here the CDR3 reads CSAGGTEAFF. The CDR3 region has the DNA TGCAGTGCTGGGGGGACTGAAGCTTTCTTT.

The chain carries TRBV7-2 and TRBJ1-1; tentatively, D is TRBD1 (6 bases). With 3 bases removed from V and 10 bases from J, the gap between germline ends came to 15 bases. This CDR3 has 13 amino acids. Per germline, CDR1 SGHTA and CDR2 FQGNSA. The CDR3 bases are TGTGCCAGCAGCTTGGAGGGGGGGCTTGGAGCTTTCTTT. Protein product: CASSLEGGLGAFF.